Listed here are 28 T cell receptor beta chains from one sample, sequenced in a study of cytomegalovirus exposure and HLA in healthy donors. Libraries were prepared by immunoSEQ multiplex PCR; TCRdb keeps only in-frame clonotypes and omits some of them. The table lists 250,000 to 300,000 clones, 80% to 90% of them singletons, with less than 1.2% in the top ten. The sequenced sample consisted of PBMCs. The receptors come from a woman younger than 30 in good health and CMV-seronegative.

The chain recombines TRBV5-1 with TRBJ2-7; D possibly corresponds to TRBD2 (6 bases). V dropped 2 bases and J dropped 0 bases, with 6 bases sitting between them. CDR1 and CDR2 from the germline V gene are SGHRS and YFSETQ. The length of the CDR3 is 13 residues. CDR3 protein: CASSFGSSYEQYF. The DNA for the CDR3 is TGCGCCAGCAGCTTCGGGAGCTCCTACGAGCAGTACTTC.

The CDR3 is CASSLLRNEQFF. The CDR3 DNA is TGTGCCAGCAGCTTGTTGCGTAATGAGCAGTTCTTC. The rearrangement links TRBV5-6 to TRBJ2-1; no reliable D call. Germline CDR1 and CDR2: SGHDT and YYEEEE. The V end lost 1 base, the J end lost 7 bases, and 6 bases lay between the germline ends. This CDR3 region has 12 residues.

This clone was found a few times. This sequence joins TRBV5-4 and TRBJ1-2; TRBD1 aligns across 7 bases. The CDR3 sequence is 13 residues long. CDR1 SGHNT and CDR2 YYREEE come from the germline V gene (reference sequence). The trim removed 3 bases at V and 7 bases at J, leaving 6 bases unmatched. In DNA form, the CDR3 reads TGTGCCAGCAGCTCTCAGGACAGGACTGGCTACACCTTC. Its protein is CASSSQDRTGYTF.

This clone was recorded a few times. The chain is built from TRBV10-1 and TRBJ2-7; D remains ambiguous. The V end was cut by 4 bases, the J end by 2 bases, with 12 bases between. CDR3 size: 14 residues. Germline V gene sequence: CDR1 WNHNN, CDR2 SYGVQD (reference sequence). The CDR3 reads CASSANSQAYEQYF. In DNA form, the CDR3 reads TGCGCCAGCAGTGCAAACTCCCAGGCCTACGAGCAGTACTTC.

The chain uses TRBV7-8 and TRBJ2-3; 14 bases align to TRBD2. Germline V gives CDR1 SGHVS, CDR2 FQNEAQ. With 5 bases clipped from V and 4 bases from J, the junction kept 8 bases outside the gene matches. The CDR3 has 17 amino acids. The CDR3 sequence: CASSQGTSGSQSDTQYF. The CDR3 bases are TGTGCCAGCAGCCAAGGGACTAGCGGGAGTCAGTCAGATACGCAGTATTTT.

In its sample, this clone was seen once. J is TRBJ2-2 and V is TRBV4-2; 9 bases align to TRBD1. In germline, CDR1 is LGHNA, CDR2 YNFKEQ. This CDR3 contains 17 residues. The V gene end was trimmed by 0 bases and the J gene end by 5 bases; junction bases not matched to a gene: 7. The CDR3 DNA follows: TGTGCCAGCAGCCAAGAGGGGACAGGGAGTGGAACCGGGGAGCTGTTTTTT. This codes for CASSQEGTGSGTGELFF.

The CDR3 DNA reads as TGTGCCAGCAGTATTAGGGAGAGTGGCACCGGGGAGCTGTTTTTT. It is translated as CASSIRESGTGELFF. The chain joins TRBV6-5 to TRBJ2-2, with D possibly being TRBD2 (5 bases). The CDR3 is 15 residues long. V was pared by 5 bases and J by 4 bases, with 14 bases between. Germline assignment: CDR1 MNHEY and CDR2 SVGAGI.

This rearrangement joins TRBV4-1 to TRBJ1-1; D possibly corresponds to TRBD1 (6 bases). The V end lost 4 bases, the J end lost 5 bases, and 14 bases lay between the germline ends. Germline V gene sequence: CDR1 MGHRA, CDR2 YSYEKL. There are 14 residues in the CDR3. In DNA form, the CDR3 reads TGCGCCAGCAGCCTGGCGCAGGGGTGGACTGAAGCTTTCTTT. Translation gives CASSLAQGWTEAFF.

The chain combines TRBV5-1 with TRBJ2-1; D is perhaps TRBD1 (5 bases). V gave up 1 base and J gave up 0 bases, with 14 bases separating them. Germline V gives CDR1 SGHRS, CDR2 YFSETQ. There are 17 residues in the CDR3. Here the CDR3 DNA reads TGCGCCAGCAGCTTGAGCCGCACAGGAAGCTCCTACAATGAGCAGTTCTTC. This codes for CASSLSRTGSSYNEQFF.

The chain couples TRBV6-1 to TRBJ1-1; no clear D. Per germline, CDR1 MNHNS and CDR2 SASEGT. This CDR3 contains 13 residues. V dropped 10 bases and J dropped 3 bases, with 15 bases sitting between them. The CDR3 DNA sequence: TGTGCCACCGGGGAAAGGTTTTACACTGAAGCTTTCTTT. Protein product: CATGERFYTEAFF.

V is TRBV28 and J is TRBJ2-1; TRBD2 agrees at 13 bases. Germline CDR1 is MDHEN and CDR2 is SYDVKM. The CDR3 totals 16 residues. V shed 5 bases, J shed 7 bases, and the junction held 8 bases outside the gene matches. The CDR3 sequence: CASSLLAGGLLNEQFF. CDR3 DNA sequence: TGTGCCAGCAGTCTACTAGCGGGGGGGCTTCTGAATGAGCAGTTCTTC. Full variable domain (rest looked up from reference TRBV28 and TRBJ2-1): DVKVTQSSRYLVKRTGEKVFLECVQDMDHENMFWYRQDPGLGLRLIYFSYDVKMKEKGDIPEGYSVSREKKERFSLILESASTNQTSMYLCASSLLAGGLLNEQFFGPGTRLTVL.

The gene calls are TRBV6-1 and TRBJ2-3; D perhaps matches TRBD2 (6 bases). The CDR3 spans 15 residues. Germline values: CDR1 MNHNS, CDR2 SASEGT. V was pared by 6 bases and J by 6 bases, with 19 bases between. CDR3 amino acids: CASSRLVKSGDTQYF. In DNA, the CDR3 is TGTGCCAGCAGCCGACTAGTAAAATCAGGGGATACGCAGTATTTT.

The chain combines TRBV30 with TRBJ1-3, with unresolved D. The CDR3 is 16 amino acids. The V end was cut by 1 base, the J end by 0 bases, with 13 bases between. Germline CDR1 GTSNPN, CDR2 SVGIG (reference sequence). The CDR3 nucleotides read TGTGCCTGGAGTGGAGGGTGGGAGAACTCTGGAAACACCATATATTTT. It codes for CAWSGGWENSGNTIYF.

The chain has TRBV7-9 and TRBJ2-7; 7 positions agree with TRBD1. V shed 6 bases and J 0 bases; nucleotides not matched to a gene: 8. The germline gives CDR1 SEHNR, CDR2 FQNEAQ (reference sequence). The CDR3 covers 15 residues. This CDR3 reads CASRSTTGPSYEQYF. CDR3 DNA: TGTGCCAGCAGATCCACGACAGGGCCCTCCTACGAGCAGTACTTC.

The chain links TRBV2 to TRBJ1-5, with TRBD1 matching over 7 bases. Trimming took 4 bases from V and 0 from J; bases not matched to a gene: 9. Germline lookup yields CDR1 SNHLY and CDR2 FYNNEI. This CDR3 region has 17 residues. CDR3 in amino acids: CASSARQGELSNQPQHF. In DNA, the CDR3 is TGTGCCAGCAGTGCTAGGCAGGGGGAACTTAGCAATCAGCCCCAGCATTTT.

The rearrangement joins TRBV30 to TRBJ1-5, with D possibly being TRBD1 (6 bases). Trimming shortened V by 1 base and J by 7 bases, and 14 bases separated the two germline ends. The CDR3 is made up of 14 amino acids. Germline V gene data show CDR1 as GTSNPN and CDR2 as SVGIG (reference sequence). The CDR3 is CAWSGGRGRQPQHF. In nucleotides, the CDR3 is TGTGCCTGGAGTGGAGGCAGGGGCAGGCAGCCCCAGCATTTT.

This clone appeared once. This rearrangement joins TRBV7-9 to TRBJ1-5; D is uncertain. The germline V and J ends were trimmed by 1 base and 0 bases, with 7 bases remaining between them. The CDR3 is 15 residues long. Per germline, CDR1 SEHNR and CDR2 FQNEAQ (reference sequence). The CDR3 protein is CASSLGDISNQPQHF. In DNA form, the CDR3 reads TGTGCCAGCAGCTTAGGTGACATTAGCAATCAGCCCCAGCATTTT.

A single count supports this clone. This chain uses TRBV7-8 with TRBJ2-2; 7 bases are shared with TRBD2. There are 15 residues in the CDR3. V was pared by 1 base and J by 3 bases, with 2 bases of the junction left unmatched. In germline, CDR1 is SGHVS, CDR2 FQNEAQ. CDR3 loop: CASSLGGGYTGELFF. CDR3 bases: TGTGCCAGCAGCTTAGGCGGGGGTTACACCGGGGAGCTGTTTTTT.

V and J are TRBV13 and TRBJ2-1, with D possibly matching TRBD2 (5 bases). Trimming cost V 6 bases and J 9 bases, with 21 bases left between them. Germline CDR1 and CDR2: PRHDT and FYEKMQ (reference sequence). CDR3 size: 15 residues. The CDR3: CASSILLVGVGEQFF. The CDR3 DNA reads TGTGCCAGCAGTATACTACTAGTTGGGGTGGGTGAGCAGTTCTTC.

The J gene is TRBJ1-1, the V gene TRBV18; no clear D. V lost 3 bases and J 0 bases, leaving 14 bases between the germline ends. This CDR3 has 16 amino acids. CDR1 KGHSH and CDR2 LQKENI come from the germline V gene. CDR3 region: CASSPTDPGVNTEAFF. CDR3 bases: TGTGCCAGCTCACCGACTGATCCTGGTGTGAACACTGAAGCTTTCTTT.

The rearrangement links TRBV10-1 to TRBJ1-2, with D maybe TRBD1 (5 bases). Germline V gene sequence: CDR1 WNHNN, CDR2 SYGVQD (reference sequence). Trimming pared 3 bases from V and 8 bases from J, leaving 13 bases between. This CDR3 has 13 amino acids. The CDR3 DNA is TGCGCCAGCAGTGAAGGCCATCGGGGGGGCTACACCTTC. Amino acid sequence: CASSEGHRGGYTF.

The V call is TRBV7-8, the J call TRBJ1-5, with no clear D. The CDR3 spans 13 residues. V lost 1 base, J lost 9 bases, and 10 bases lay in between. CDR1 SGHVS and CDR2 FQNEAQ come from the germline V gene. CDR3 region: CASSLDPIGPQHF. The CDR3, as DNA: TGTGCCAGCAGCTTAGACCCTATCGGGCCCCAGCATTTT.

The sample holds a few counts of this clone. The chain combines TRBV20-1 with TRBJ2-7; D possibly corresponds to TRBD1 (7 bases). CDR1 is DFQATT and CDR2 is SNEGSKA in the germline V gene (reference sequence). The CDR3 is made up of 11 amino acids. V dropped 7 bases and J dropped 4 bases, with 11 bases sitting between them. The CDR3 DNA follows: TGCAGTGGGAGGGGACAGTACGAGCAGTACTTC. Protein sequence: CSGRGQYEQYF.

This clone was counted once. The genes are TRBV9 and TRBJ2-7; D possibly corresponds to TRBD2 (5 bases). CDR3 length: 15 residues. Germline V gene lookup returns CDR1 SGDLS and CDR2 YYNGEE. V was cut by 3 bases and J by 4 bases, with 17 bases left in between. The CDR3 region is CASSARDGVGYEQYF. Here the CDR3 DNA reads TGTGCCAGCAGCGCCAGAGACGGGGTGGGATACGAGCAGTACTTC.

The CDR3 protein is CASSIQGRNSPLHF. The CDR3 region has the DNA TGTGCCAGTAGTATTCAGGGAAGGAATTCACCCCTCCACTTT. This sequence joins TRBV19 and TRBJ1-6; possibly TRBD1 for D (5 bases). The V end lost 3 bases, the J end lost 7 bases, and 10 bases lay between the germline ends. CDR1 is LNHDA, CDR2 SQIVND, per germline (reference sequence). The CDR3 loop spans 14 amino acids.

The chain links TRBV28 to TRBJ2-7; D might be TRBD2 (6 bases). There are 15 residues in the CDR3. The germline V gene encodes CDR1 MDHEN and CDR2 SYDVKM. V was trimmed by 2 bases and J by 6 bases, leaving 17 bases between them. This CDR3 reads CASSLPAEGGSEQYF. DNA for the CDR3: TGTGCCAGCAGTTTACCGGCGGAGGGCGGGTCCGAGCAGTACTTC.

V usage is TRBV6-1 and J usage is TRBJ2-2; D ambiguous. The ends were cut back, 6 bases at V and 1 base at J, with 12 bases in the middle. The CDR3 has 15 amino acids. CDR1 is MNHNS and CDR2 is SASEGT in the germline V gene. The CDR3 DNA is TGTGCCAGCAGGGATGACTGGTTGAACACCGGGGAGCTGTTTTTT. Translation gives CASRDDWLNTGELFF.

V is TRBV4-1 and J is TRBJ2-2, with 7 bases identical to TRBD2. CDR3 size: 14 residues. Germline loops: CDR1 MGHRA, CDR2 YSYEKL. The V segment lost 4 bases and the J segment 3 bases; nucleotides outside the gene matches: 2. In DNA form, the CDR3 reads TGCGCCAGCAGCCTGGGGGGGTACACCGGGGAGCTGTTTTTT. This gives the protein CASSLGGYTGELFF.